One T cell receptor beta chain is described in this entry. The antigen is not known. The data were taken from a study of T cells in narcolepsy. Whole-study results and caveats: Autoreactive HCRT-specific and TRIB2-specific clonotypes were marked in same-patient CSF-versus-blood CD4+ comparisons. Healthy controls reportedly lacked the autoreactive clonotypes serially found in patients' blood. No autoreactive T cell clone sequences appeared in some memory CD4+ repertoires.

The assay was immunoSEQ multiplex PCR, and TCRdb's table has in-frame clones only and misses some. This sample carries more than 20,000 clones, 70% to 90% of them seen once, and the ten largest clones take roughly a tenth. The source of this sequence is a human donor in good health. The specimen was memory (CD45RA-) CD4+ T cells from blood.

The CDR3 sequence: CASIKGQTGELFF. CDR3 bases: TGTGCCAGCATCAAAGGTCAGACCGGGGAGCTGTTTTTT. The chain recombines TRBV27 with TRBJ2-2, with D hard to call. V shed 7 bases and J shed 5 bases, with 11 bases lying between them. The V gene's germline CDR1 is MNHEY and CDR2 SMNVEV (reference sequence). CDR3 length: 13 residues.